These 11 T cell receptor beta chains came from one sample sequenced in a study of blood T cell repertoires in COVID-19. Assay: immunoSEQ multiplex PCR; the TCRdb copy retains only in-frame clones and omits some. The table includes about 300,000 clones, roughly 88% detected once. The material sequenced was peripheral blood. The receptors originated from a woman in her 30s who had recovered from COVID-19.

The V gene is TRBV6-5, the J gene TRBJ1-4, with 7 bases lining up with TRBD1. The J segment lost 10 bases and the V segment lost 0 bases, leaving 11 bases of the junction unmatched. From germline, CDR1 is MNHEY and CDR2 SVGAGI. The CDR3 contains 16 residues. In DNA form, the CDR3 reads TGTGCCAGCAGTTACTCGACCGGGACAGAATCGGGAAAACTGTTTTTT. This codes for CASSYSTGTESGKLFF.

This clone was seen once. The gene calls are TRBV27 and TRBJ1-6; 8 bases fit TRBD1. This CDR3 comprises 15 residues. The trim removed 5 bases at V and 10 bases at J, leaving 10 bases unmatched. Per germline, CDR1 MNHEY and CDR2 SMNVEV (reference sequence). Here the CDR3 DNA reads TGTGCCAGCAGTATAAAAACAGGGGGAGGATCACCCCTCCACTTT. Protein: CASSIKTGGGSPLHF.

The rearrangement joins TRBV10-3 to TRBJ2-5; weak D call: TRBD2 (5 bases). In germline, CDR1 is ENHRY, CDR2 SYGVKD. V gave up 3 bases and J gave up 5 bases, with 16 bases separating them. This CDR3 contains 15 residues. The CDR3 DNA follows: TGTGCCATCAGTGACCCCGGACTGGCCCACGAGACCCAGTACTTC. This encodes CAISDPGLAHETQYF.

The CDR3 loop reads CASGQSQSGNTIYF. Written as DNA, the CDR3 is TGTGCCAGCGGACAGAGTCAATCCGGAAACACCATATATTTT. The rearrangement joins TRBV9 to TRBJ1-3; weak D call: TRBD1 (6 bases). The CDR3 spans 14 residues. Germline CDR1 and CDR2: SGDLS and YYNGEE. The V end lost 7 bases, the J end lost 4 bases, and 15 bases lay between the germline ends.

CDR3 region: CASSERGTGQYF. CDR3 bases: TGCGCCAGCAGCGAAAGGGGGACAGGGCAGTATTTT. The chain carries TRBV5-1 and TRBJ2-3; 8 bases fit TRBD1. This CDR3 region has 12 residues. J lost 11 bases, V lost 4 bases, and 6 bases had no gene match. Germline V gene data show CDR1 as SGHRS and CDR2 as YFSETQ.

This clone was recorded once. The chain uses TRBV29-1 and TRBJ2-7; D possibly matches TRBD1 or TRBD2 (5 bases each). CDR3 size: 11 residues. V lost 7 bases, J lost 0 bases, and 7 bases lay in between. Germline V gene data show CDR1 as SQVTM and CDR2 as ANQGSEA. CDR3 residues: CSGGSSYEQYF. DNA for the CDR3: TGCAGCGGGGGGAGCTCCTACGAGCAGTACTTC.

CDR3 residues: CASSLGPTSTDTQYF. CDR3 DNA sequence: TGTGCCAGCAGCTTGGGTCCGACTAGCACAGATACGCAGTATTTT. The chain is built from TRBV5-6 and TRBJ2-3; D is unresolved. The CDR3 is 15 amino acids. Germline V gives CDR1 SGHDT, CDR2 YYEEEE. Trimming took 0 bases from V and 0 from J, leaving 8 bases between them.

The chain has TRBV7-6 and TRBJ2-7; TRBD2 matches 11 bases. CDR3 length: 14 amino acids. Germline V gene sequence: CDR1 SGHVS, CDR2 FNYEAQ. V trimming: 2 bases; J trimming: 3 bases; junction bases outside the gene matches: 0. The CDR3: CASSLLAGGYEQYF. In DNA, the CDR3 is TGTGCCAGCAGCTTACTAGCGGGGGGCTACGAGCAGTACTTC.

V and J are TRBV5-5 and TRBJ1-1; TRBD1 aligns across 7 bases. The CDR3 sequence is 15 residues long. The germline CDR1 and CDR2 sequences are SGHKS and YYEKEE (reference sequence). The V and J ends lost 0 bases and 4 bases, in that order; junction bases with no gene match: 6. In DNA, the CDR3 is TGTGCCAGCAGCTTGGGACAGGGCTTCGGCACTGAAGCTTTCTTT. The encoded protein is CASSLGQGFGTEAFF. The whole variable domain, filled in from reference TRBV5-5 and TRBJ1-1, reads DAGVTQSPTHLIKTRGQQVTLRCSPISGHKSVSWYQQVLGQGPQFIFQYYEKEERGRGNFPDRFSARQFPNYSSELNVNALLLGDSALYLCASSLGQGFGTEAFFGQGTRLTVV.

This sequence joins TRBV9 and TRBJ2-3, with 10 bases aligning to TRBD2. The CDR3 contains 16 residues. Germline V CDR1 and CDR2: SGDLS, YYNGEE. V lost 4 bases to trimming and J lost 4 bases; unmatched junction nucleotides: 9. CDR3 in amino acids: CASSSIAGGGADTQYF. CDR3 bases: TGTGCCAGCAGCTCTATAGCGGGGGGTGGCGCAGATACGCAGTATTTT.

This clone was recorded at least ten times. The CDR3 coding sequence is TGTGCCAGCAGCCCCCGACGTGGGAGTTACGGACAGGGAAATGAAAAACTGTTTTTT. This sequence encodes CASSPRRGSYGQGNEKLFF. V and J are TRBV4-2 and TRBJ1-4, with 8 bases aligning to TRBD1. V lost 4 bases and J lost 5; bases outside the gene matches: 18. CDR1 LGHNA and CDR2 YNFKEQ come from the germline V gene. CDR3 length: 19 residues.